This record looks at one TCR beta chain sequence and its context. Its specific antigen is unknown. Base qualities are not recorded, but no much larger clone differs from it by a single base. The cohort comprised some 700 healthy bone marrow donors. All cohort members were sampled while nominally healthy, although unrecorded immune exposures were likely present. The donor was CMV seronegative and was included in the group of about 350 seronegative cohort members. Each donor provided a peripheral blood sample, and peripheral blood mononuclear cells were used for TCR beta sequencing. The Qiagen DNeasy Blood Extraction Kit was used to extract genomic DNA from the blood cell samples. V was cut back by 5 bases and J by 11 bases, leaving a gap of 13 bases between them. The CDR3 runs 12 residues from the cysteine to the phenylalanine. The DNA shown is the 36-base CDR3, in frame from base 1. Looking up the germline V gene yields CDR1 SGHAT and CDR2 FQNNGV.

This entry comes from a study of cytomegalovirus exposure and HLA in healthy donors (dated by TCRdb to the late 2010s). For context, the study as a whole: In an earlier analysis of several hundred of the donors, around 290 Gb of sequence data and 117 million unique TCR beta sequences from roughly 180 million T cells were reported. Because of strong linkage in the cohort, roughly five DR-DQ haplotypes were treated as single units for association and clustering. Among the roughly 400 genotyped donors, around 81% belonged to the genetic ancestry cluster associated with self-reported Caucasian donors. The aim of the study was to test whether cataloging public T cell receptors could identify signatures of past pathogen exposure. Among 300 to 500 genotyped donors of the cohort, an average of around 250,000 unique TCR beta nucleotide sequences was sequenced per donor, of which 15% to 20% were non-productive. The study profiled the T cell repertoires of about 720 subjects by immunosequencing and related them to cytomegalovirus serostatus. An early release that covered 500 to 800 HLA-typed donors contained 300 to 350 gigabases of sequencing data and roughly 84 million unique TCR sequences. All discovery cohort repertoires had been generated using a single sequencing platform. Rather than using new phenotypic data, the later analysis identified candidate immune exposures from TCR beta sequences and from how often those sequences occurred across donors. A later genetic analysis took genome-wide SNP genotypes for about 55% of the roughly 700 donors and used that subset as a discovery cohort. Class I and class II HLA loci were covered by the typing at four-digit resolution. An earlier analysis of 587 of the donors used high-throughput TCR beta sequencing to judge whether each TCR beta V gene segment behaved as functional or pseudogenic. A later analysis re-examined previously published TCR beta repertoires from more than 650 donors and added high-resolution HLA genotyping to investigate patterns of TCR occurrence. Typing coverage varied by locus: 629-630 donors for A, B, C, DRB1 and DQB1; roughly 560 for DQA1; over 600 for DPA1; more than 450 for DPB1. Donor age, sex, ethnicity and CMV serostatus were collected together with the repertoire data. In addition to the first cohort of about 650 subjects, a separate validation cohort of around 110 different subjects was used. The study combined high-throughput TCR immunosequencing, statistical association of individual TCRs with disease status, and machine learning to predict cytomegalovirus infection status. What the research found in general, with its limitations: A few of the identified cytomegalovirus-associated TCR beta chains were confirmed in vitro to be specific for cytomegalovirus antigens. According to a later genetic analysis, donors in an Asian-associated ancestry cluster had fewer N-insertions in productive TCRs than the approximately 650-donor mean. In an earlier analysis of roughly 500 of the donors, most TCR beta V segments appeared in productive rearrangements about 90% or about 30% of the time, broadly matching IMGT annotations. It was suggested by the authors that the approach could potentially be generalized to other disease states and immunological phenotypes. Immune exposure information for the cohort was limited to CMV serostatus. V-gene and J-gene trimming of TCR beta chains was associated with a missense DCLRE1C variant in a later genetic analysis, and the association was replicated in an independent cohort. Because some donors lacked HLA typing at each locus, the association tests relied only on the typed subset. Because counts were too low, more than 15 rarely observed V segments, including chromosome 9 orphons, were left out of the earlier analysis of roughly 600 of the donors. A further reported finding was that TCR beta sequences accurately predicted the HLA-A and HLA-B alleles for most subjects in the first cohort. When HLA alleles, especially DR and DQ, strongly co-occurred, TCR associations were difficult to assign to individual alleles. A later analysis reported that several top co-occurrence clusters appeared linked to parvovirus B19, influenza, CMV and Epstein-Barr virus. Some IMGT-functional V segments, including TRBV6-2 and TRBV6-3, could not be told apart with the 87-base-pair reads, so those segments were excluded. A cluster of highly shared sequence variants was judged likely to represent a technical artifact of the sequencing pipeline. In this cohort, only TCR beta chains were sequenced, and detectable features were limited by the absence of alpha or paired-chain data. In a later analysis, the rate of TCR association differed among HLA loci, with DRB1 alleles having the most associated TCRs and HLA-C alleles having the fewest. Compared with equally common non-associated chains, HLA-associated TCR beta chains in a later analysis were more clonally expanded and had lower generation probabilities. According to a later analysis, most CMV-associated TCR beta chains appeared to be HLA-restricted, and the HLA associations seemed to be driven largely by CMV exposure. Linkage disequilibrium might explain the correlated functional status among segregating V segments, but an unknown experimental factor could not be excluded. Sequencing depth was assumed to be roughly uniform across donors in the presence/absence analyses, though that assumption may not hold. In both the original and validation cohorts, the classifier was reported to diagnose cytomegalovirus status with high specificity and sensitivity. Across donors, most TCR sequences were observed very rarely, whereas some public TCRs were present in many individuals. The study listed 150 to 200 TCR beta chains as associated with cytomegalovirus. In a later analysis, about 17,000 TCR beta sequences were associated with specific HLA alleles at a false discovery rate of 0.05.

Library preparation employed the immunoSEQ multiplex PCR assay. A mixture of 60 forward primers for TCR Vbeta segments and 13 reverse primers for TCR Jbeta segments was used in the multiplex PCR. Amplification of the CDR3 region of rearranged TCR beta genes was performed with a multiplex PCR assay on genomic DNA. The amplified TCR beta libraries were sequenced on the Illumina HiSeq System as 87-base-pair reads. The source study handled its data this way. A later analysis tallied tens of millions of unique TCR beta chains across the 666 repertoires, and 10 million to 11 million of those chains were shared by two or more donors. A nearest-neighbor algorithm error-corrected the raw reads and collapsed the reads into unique sequences, merging closely related sequences to remove PCR and sequencing errors. Alignment of CDR3 sequences to IMGT reference sequences was used to assign V, D and J gene segments. Each retained sequence needed at least a six-nucleotide match to both a V gene segment and a J gene segment. Rearrangements were called productive when the CDR3 lacked stop codons and stayed in frame with V and J; all others were non-productive. CDR3 was defined by IMGT convention, running from the second conserved V-encoded cysteine to the conserved J-encoded phenylalanine. In an earlier analysis of approximately 590 of the donors, sequences lacking an unambiguous match to a single V gene segment were excluded. In an earlier analysis of some 590 of the donors, a V segment was called functional when productive rearrangements were above 56.7%, and segregating when the standard deviation between donors exceeded 5%. A statistical classification framework was built for diagnosing cytomegalovirus status from the catalog of TCR beta chain sequences. A later analysis assigned V and J genes by comparing TCR nucleotide sequences with IMGT/GENE-DB human TR gene sequences. Using the TCRdist pipeline, a later analysis assigned CDR3 sequences along with most-parsimonious VDJ recombination scenarios. In a later analysis, each TCR beta chain was defined by its CDR3 amino acid sequence together with its V-gene family, and reads without a unique V-gene family were excluded. As a way to deal with suspected cross-contamination and a sequencing artifact, a later analysis dropped roughly 600 nucleotide sequences that were highly shared and had low generation probability. In a later analysis, a clonal expansion index was calculated for each public chain from normalized within-repertoire ranks of inferred template counts. In a later analysis, generation probabilities were computed with a VDJ recombination model fitted to out-of-frame rearrangements, and the resulting probabilities were checked against IGoR. Hypergeometric tests were used in a later analysis to score TCR-TCR, TCR-HLA and TCR-CMV co-occurrence, with a repertoire-size bias correction applied to the TCR pairs. To estimate false discovery rates, a later analysis permuted the HLA or CMV assignments 20 times. In a later analysis, co-occurring TCRs were grouped using DBSCAN, and TCRdist sequence similarity was added for clustering within HLA-allele-positive subsets. Co-occurrence clustering excluded repertoires with fewer than 30,000 or more than 120,000 public chains, plus five with anomalous nucleotide sharing. TCRdb took over this immuneACCESS table, retaining in-frame rearrangements with V and J assigned. Such tables are incomplete; in checked studies, under half of the missing clones stem from an unresolved V gene, and the remainder is unexplained. V and J calls and clone size are as listed in that table; D and trimming were resolved from the DNA. This sample gives 150,000 to 200,000 clones in total; over 70% of them show up just once. Of the sample, over 3.5% is held by the ten largest clones.

The sequence is built from TRBV11-2 and TRBJ2-1; no confident D gene assignment can be made. Material for sequencing was PBMCs. This sequence originates from a man aged 45 to 65 in good health and CMV-seronegative. In nucleotide form, the sequence is TGTGCCAGCAGCCCCAGCGACCTGAAGCAGTTCTTC. Its protein product is CASSPSDLKQFF.